This TCR beta chain was sequenced for a study of CD8 T cells in Susac syndrome. Random hexamers were used to reverse transcribe the RNA input (about 0.45 to 1 ug). Multiplex immunoSEQ PCR targeted 54 Vbeta and 13 Jbeta TCR beta segments. One entry per CDR3 protein results from TCRdb running MiXCR on the immunoSEQ multiplex PCR reads. The table shows roughly 50,000 distinct CDR3 sequences, with 90% to 95% occurring only once. The CDR3 length is 15 residues. In germline, CDR1 is MGHRA, CDR2 YSYEKL. The J segment lost 4 bases and the V segment lost 0 bases, leaving 4 bases of the junction unmatched. The TCR comes from a human donor in good health. Sequenced sample: CD8+ T cells from PBMCs. The chain employs TRBV4-1 and TRBJ2-5; 8 bases align to TRBD1. The CDR3 here is CASSQEGGQGETQYF. The CDR3 nucleotides are TGCGCCAGCAGCCAAGAGGGAGGACAGGGAGAGACCCAGTACTTC.